Each of the 9 T cell receptor beta chains below was sequenced from the same sample in a study of memory CD4+ T cells and cytomegalovirus serostatus. Only in-frame clones appear in the TCRdb table, and some are missing; sequencing was by immunoSEQ multiplex PCR. Of 85,000 to 100,000 clones listed, roughly 80% are singletons. Single viable CD3+CD4+CD8-CD45RO+ cells were sorted as the memory CD4+ T cells. Sequenced input: memory CD4+ T cells from blood. All receptors come from an adult in good health and CMV-seropositive.

The rearrangement uses TRBV29-1 and TRBJ2-3; D is undetermined. Per the germline V gene, CDR1 is SQVTM and CDR2 is ANQGSEA. V was pared by 4 bases and J by 2 bases, with 13 bases between. The CDR3 consists of 14 residues. This CDR3 reads CSVVTHPDTDTQYF. The CDR3 DNA sequence: TGCAGCGTTGTTACTCACCCAGACACAGATACGCAGTATTTT.

This clone was counted between two and nine times. The genes are TRBV5-1 and TRBJ2-2, with D maybe TRBD2 (5 bases). The V end was cut by 6 bases, the J end by 8 bases, with 14 bases between. This CDR3 region has 13 residues. The germline V gene encodes CDR1 SGHRS and CDR2 YFSETQ. The chain's CDR3 is CASKEGEGGELFF. The CDR3 DNA reads TGCGCCAGCAAAGAGGGCGAAGGGGGGGAGCTGTTTTTT.

J is TRBJ2-7 and V is TRBV5-4, with 12 bases that match TRBD1. This CDR3 has 16 amino acids. Germline V gene sequence: CDR1 SGHNT, CDR2 YYREEE (reference sequence). The V and J ends lost 5 bases and 5 bases, in that order; junction bases with no gene match: 11. CDR3 region: CASRSGTGGLLHEQYF. Here the CDR3 DNA reads TGTGCCAGCAGGTCCGGGACAGGGGGCCTTCTCCACGAGCAGTACTTC.

This chain joins TRBV25-1 and TRBJ1-3, with a possible D match to TRBD1 (6 bases). This CDR3 is built from 15 residues. The germline V and J ends were trimmed by 6 bases and 4 bases, with 16 bases remaining between them. Germline V lookup: CDR1 MGHDK, CDR2 SYGVNS. The CDR3 spells CASSPWGAPGNTIYF. The CDR3 bases are TGTGCCAGCAGCCCCTGGGGGGCGCCAGGAAACACCATATATTTT.

This chain uses TRBV28 with TRBJ1-2; no firm D call. CDR3 size: 15 residues. From germline, CDR1 is MDHEN and CDR2 SYDVKM. Trimming pared 3 bases from V and 7 bases from J, leaving 18 bases between. The CDR3 DNA is TGTGCCAGCAGTTTGGTTATTGGGGTAACCGGTGGCTACACCTTC. Its translation: CASSLVIGVTGGYTF.

This clone appeared a single time. The rearrangement uses TRBV11-1 and TRBJ2-1, with 10 bases that match TRBD2. Germline CDR1 reads SGHAT; CDR2 reads FQDESV (reference sequence). J gave up 10 bases and V 5 bases, and 11 bases lay outside the gene matches. The CDR3 length is 15 residues. CDR3 amino acids: CASSPRTSGTGEQFF. The DNA of the CDR3 is TGTGCCAGCAGCCCAAGGACTAGCGGAACAGGGGAGCAGTTCTTC. Full variable domain (outside the CDR3, taken from reference TRBV11-1 and TRBJ2-1): EAEVAQSPRYKITEKSQAVAFWCDPISGHATLYWYRQILGQGPELLVQFQDESVVDDSQLPKDRFSAERLKGVDSTLKIQPAELGDSAMYLCASSPRTSGTGEQFFGPGTRLTVL.

The J gene is TRBJ2-6, the V gene TRBV5-1; TRBD1 matches at 9 bases. V lost 5 bases and J lost 0; bases outside the gene matches: 6. This CDR3 contains 17 residues. Germline V gives CDR1 SGHRS, CDR2 YFSETQ. The chain's CDR3 is CASRPGTGTSGANVLTF. The DNA of the CDR3 is TGCGCCAGCAGACCCGGGACAGGGACCTCTGGGGCCAACGTCCTGACTTTC.

The chain combines TRBV11-2 with TRBJ1-2; D might be TRBD1 (5 bases). V lost 3 bases to trimming and J lost 3 bases, with 11 bases between them. Germline CDR1 reads SGHAT; CDR2 reads FQNNGV. The length of the CDR3 is 14 residues. CDR3 loop: CASSLMGDHYGYTF. The DNA for the CDR3 is TGTGCCAGCAGCTTGATGGGGGACCACTATGGCTACACCTTC.

This clone was picked up many times. The rearrangement uses TRBV18 and TRBJ2-1; D perhaps matches TRBD2 (6 bases). The CDR3 extends over 13 amino acids. Germline V gene sequence: CDR1 KGHSH, CDR2 LQKENI. V gave up 0 bases and J gave up 6 bases, with 6 bases separating them. This CDR3 is CASSPPTSNEQFF. The CDR3 DNA reads TGTGCCAGCTCACCACCGACTAGCAATGAGCAGTTCTTC.